The TCR beta chain under discussion was sequenced for a study of identical twins. This clonotype was counted only a few times. Antigen specificity is unknown. Germline-derived CDR1 and CDR2 are MNHNS and SASEGT. This CDR3 is built from 13 residues. The germline V and J ends were trimmed by 8 bases and 3 bases, with 13 bases remaining between them. Each CDR3 protein is one row after TCRdb ran MiXCR on the 5' RACE reads. The data contain under 350,000 distinct CDR3 sequences, 9.5% of them singletons. Study-wide findings and caveats: Out-of-frame alpha sequences that twins shared showed excess low generation probability. Among beta out-of-frame sequences, excess sharing between twins appeared weaker.

These sequences were also reported in another study, on yellow fever vaccine responses in identical twins.

The specimen sequenced was CD8+ T cells sorted from blood. The receptor's source is a woman between 18 and 30 years old in good health. V usage is TRBV6-1 and J usage is TRBJ1-1, with no clear D. CDR3 region: CASHLGLYTEAFF. Written as DNA, the CDR3 is TGTGCCAGCCACTTGGGTCTATACACTGAAGCTTTCTTT.